A single sample is the source of the 30 T cell receptor beta chains below, sequenced in a study of CD8 T cells in Susac syndrome. An input of about 0.5 to 1 ug of RNA was subjected to reverse transcription using random hexamers. TCRdb independently ran MiXCR on the immunoSEQ multiplex PCR reads; one entry per CDR3 protein. The table has over 150,000 distinct CDR3 sequences, roughly 92% seen once. Sequenced sample: CD4+ T cells from PBMCs. These receptors were obtained from a human donor with multiple sclerosis.

This clonotype was seen just once. The chain has TRBV9 and TRBJ2-1, with TRBD2 identical over 11 bases. In germline, CDR1 is SGDLS, CDR2 YYNGEE. Germline trimming cut 4 bases from V and 10 bases from J; bases unmatched to any gene: 13. CDR3 size: 16 residues. The CDR3 reads CASSPTPGLAVREQFF. DNA for the CDR3: TGTGCCAGCAGCCCAACTCCGGGACTAGCGGTACGCGAGCAGTTCTTC.

The chain has TRBV20-1 and TRBJ1-1; D perhaps matches TRBD1 (6 bases). Germline lookup yields CDR1 DFQATT and CDR2 SNEGSKA (reference sequence). The CDR3 extends over 16 amino acids. Trimming removed 5 bases from V and 0 bases from J, with 19 bases in between. Here the CDR3 DNA reads TGCAGTGCTCGCTCTTCCTTGGACAGCATGAACACTGAAGCTTTCTTT. Its translation is CSARSSLDSMNTEAFF.

The V and J genes are TRBV4-1 and TRBJ2-1; D might be TRBD1 or TRBD2, each matching 7 bases. Trimming removed 0 bases at V and 4 bases at J, with 25 bases between. The CDR3 loop spans 20 amino acids. Germline CDR1 and CDR2: MGHRA and YSYEKL. The CDR3 region is CASSQDGRRGIVSGYNEQFF. The CDR3 DNA follows: TGCGCCAGCAGCCAAGATGGGCGCAGGGGGATAGTTAGCGGGTACAATGAGCAGTTCTTC.

The chain carries TRBV2 and TRBJ1-1; 10 positions agree with TRBD1. The CDR3 contains 14 residues. With V trimmed by 8 bases and J by 1 base, 4 bases remained unmatched. Germline lookup yields CDR1 SNHLY and CDR2 FYNNEI. CDR3 protein: CASSDRGPNTEAFF. In DNA, the CDR3 is TGTGCCAGCTCCGACAGGGGGCCGAACACTGAAGCTTTCTTT.

The V gene is TRBV5-1, the J gene TRBJ2-1; 10 bases map to TRBD1. The CDR3 runs 15 residues. Trimming took 3 bases from V and 9 from J; bases not matched to a gene: 9. The germline CDR1 and CDR2 sequences are SGHRS and YFSETQ. CDR3 sequence reads: CASSSRDRGLSEQFF. The DNA of the CDR3 is TGCGCCAGCAGCTCACGGGACAGGGGTCTTAGTGAGCAGTTCTTC.

The gene calls are TRBV30 and TRBJ2-7; 10 bases map to TRBD2. The CDR3 is 14 residues long. Germline CDR1 and CDR2: GTSNPN and SVGIG (reference sequence). J lost 3 bases, V lost 0 bases, and 2 bases had no gene match. CDR3 sequence: CAWSVAGGVYEQYF. In DNA, the CDR3 is TGTGCCTGGAGTGTAGCGGGAGGGGTCTACGAGCAGTACTTC.

Only one count was recorded for this clonotype. The chain recombines TRBV5-4 with TRBJ1-2; D is uncertain. Trimming cost V 0 bases and J 10 bases, with 16 bases left between them. Germline V gene data show CDR1 as SGHNT and CDR2 as YYREEE (reference sequence). The CDR3 length is 14 residues. CDR3: CASSLGATLNDYTF. CDR3 sequence (DNA): TGTGCCAGCAGCTTGGGGGCAACCCTTAATGACTACACCTTC.

The rearrangement joins TRBV18 to TRBJ1-5; 7 positions agree with TRBD1. CDR3 size: 13 residues. The germline V gene encodes CDR1 KGHSH and CDR2 LQKENI. J was trimmed by 8 bases and V by 2 bases; bases with no gene match: 3. The CDR3 reads CASSPRGREPQHF. The CDR3 DNA is TGTGCCAGCTCACCAAGGGGGCGCGAGCCCCAGCATTTT.

The V and J genes are TRBV27 and TRBJ2-3, with D hard to call. Germline CDR1 reads MNHEY; CDR2 reads SMNVEV (reference sequence). This CDR3 has 17 residues. The V gene lost 5 bases and the J gene lost 2 bases, with 20 bases spanning the gap. CDR3 bases: TGTGCCAGCAGTCTTACCGTAAGATCGGGCGCCACAGATACGCAGTATTTT. This translates into CASSLTVRSGATDTQYF.

The chain carries TRBV7-2 and TRBJ2-7, with 14 bases lining up with TRBD2. Germline CDR1 SGHTA, CDR2 FQGNSA. V lost 5 bases, J lost 12 bases, and 6 bases stayed unmatched. CDR3 length equals 13 residues. The CDR3: CASSPGLAGVLYF. CDR3 DNA sequence: TGTGCCAGCAGCCCGGGACTAGCGGGAGTCCTGTACTTC.

The chain joins TRBV6-5 to TRBJ2-7, with 7 positions matching TRBD1. Looked up from germline, CDR1 is MNHEY and CDR2 is SVGAGI. The V and J ends lost 4 bases and 4 bases, in that order; junction bases with no gene match: 13. CDR3 size: 16 residues. The CDR3 nucleotides read TGTGCCAGCAGTTCGTCCCCTGGGACAGTGCTATACGAGCAGTACTTC. It codes for CASSSSPGTVLYEQYF.

The genes are TRBV23-1 and TRBJ1-5; no definite D call. TRBV23-1 belongs to the ORF category, with a function that is uncertain. This CDR3 contains 15 residues. V lost 3 bases to trimming and J lost 0 bases, with 9 bases between them. CDR3 residues: CASSHDDYSNQPQHF. The CDR3, as DNA: TGCGCCAGCAGTCATGATGATTATAGCAATCAGCCCCAGCATTTT.

J is TRBJ2-2 and V is TRBV9, with D hard to call. This CDR3 is 14 amino acids long. Germline-derived CDR1 and CDR2 are SGDLS and YYNGEE. V lost 0 bases and J 1 base, leaving 4 bases between the germline ends. The CDR3 DNA is TGTGCCAGCAGCGTAGCCCTGAACACCGGGGAGCTGTTTTTT. Translated: CASSVALNTGELFF.

J is TRBJ1-5 and V is TRBV6-5, with D perhaps matching TRBD1 (6 bases). CDR1 is MNHEY, CDR2 SVGAGI, per germline. The V end lost 8 bases, the J end lost 5 bases, and 16 bases lay between the germline ends. The CDR3 has 14 residues. The CDR3 is CASRQVPGYQPQHF. Here the CDR3 DNA reads TGTGCCAGCCGACAGGTCCCCGGGTATCAGCCCCAGCATTTT.

The V gene is TRBV6-5, the J gene TRBJ2-5; D is uncertain. The CDR3 is made up of 15 amino acids. Germline V lookup: CDR1 MNHEY, CDR2 SVGAGI. V was trimmed by 6 bases and J by 2 bases, leaving 16 bases between them. CDR3 region: CASSPMAAGQETQYF. CDR3 DNA sequence: TGTGCCAGCAGCCCCATGGCAGCCGGTCAAGAGACCCAGTACTTC.

The chain links TRBV24-1 to TRBJ2-1; 8 nucleotides align to TRBD1. Trimming at V came to 1 base and at J to 8 bases, leaving 12 bases not matched to a gene. The length of the CDR3 is 17 residues. CDR1 is KGHDR and CDR2 is SFDVKD in the germline V gene. The CDR3 DNA reads as TGTGCCACCAGTGATTTCACCGGACAGGGTTATGGGGATGAGCAGTTCTTC. Its translation: CATSDFTGQGYGDEQFF.

The chain carries TRBV2 and TRBJ2-3, with no clear D. The CDR3 runs to 13 residues. The V and J ends lost 4 bases and 2 bases respectively, with 7 bases between them. Per the germline V gene, CDR1 is SNHLY and CDR2 is FYNNEI. The CDR3 DNA sequence: TGTGCCAGCAGTGTCCTTGCCACAGATACGCAGTATTTT. As protein: CASSVLATDTQYF. The entire variable domain, with the rest obtained from reference TRBV2 and TRBJ2-3, is as follows: EPEVTQTPSHQVTQMGQEVILRCVPISNHLYFYWYRQILGQKVEFLVSFYNNEISEKSEIFDDQFSVERPDGSNFTLKIRSTKLEDSAMYFCASSVLATDTQYFGPGTRLTVL.

The genes are TRBV7-2 and TRBJ2-5, with D possibly TRBD2 on 5 matching bases. The V and J ends lost 3 bases and 6 bases respectively, with 14 bases between them. Germline V gene data show CDR1 as SGHTA and CDR2 as FQGNSA. This CDR3 is 14 amino acids long. As DNA, the CDR3 is TGTGCCAGCAGCTTCCCCGGACTTCCACAGACCCAGTACTTC. This translates into CASSFPGLPQTQYF.

The chain carries TRBV19 and TRBJ2-7; 9 positions agree with TRBD1. Germline assignment: CDR1 LNHDA and CDR2 SQIVND (reference sequence). The trim removed 10 bases at V and 3 bases at J, leaving 10 bases unmatched. The CDR3 is made up of 14 amino acids. CDR3 DNA: TGTGCCACCAGTAGCCGGGACAGGGTCTACGAGCAGTACTTC. It encodes CATSSRDRVYEQYF.

The chain carries TRBV27 and TRBJ1-1, with 7 positions matching TRBD1. The CDR3 extends over 16 amino acids. Trimming cost V 4 bases and J 5 bases; bases outside gene matches: 13. Germline loops: CDR1 MNHEY, CDR2 SMNVEV (reference sequence). CDR3 bases: TGTGCCAGCAGTTCCAACACAGGGGTAGTAGGAACTGAAGCTTTCTTT. Its protein product is CASSSNTGVVGTEAFF.

The table lists this clonotype with a few counts. V is TRBV5-6 and J is TRBJ2-7; tentative D call: TRBD2 (6 bases). The V end was cut by 5 bases, the J end by 1 base, with 13 bases between. The germline V gene has CDR1 SGHDT and CDR2 YYEEEE. CDR3 length: 14 residues. The CDR3, as DNA: TGTGCCAGCAGAGATTCCGGGGGTTCCTACGAGCAGTACTTC. Protein: CASRDSGGSYEQYF. The variable domain in full, completed from reference TRBV5-6 and TRBJ2-7, reads DAGVTQSPTHLIKTRGQQVTLRCSPKSGHDTVSWYQQALGQGPQFIFQYYEEEERQRGNFPDRFSGHQFPNYSSELNVNALLLGDSALYLCASRDSGGSYEQYFGPGTRLTVT.

V is TRBV3-1 and J is TRBJ2-1; D tentatively reads TRBD1 or TRBD2 (5 bases each). The CDR3 consists of 14 residues. CDR1 is LGHDT and CDR2 is YNNKEL in the germline V gene (reference sequence). V lost 4 bases and J 4 bases, leaving 11 bases between the germline ends. The CDR3 spells CASSPFEGYNEQFF. The CDR3 DNA follows: TGTGCCAGCAGCCCGTTTGAGGGGTACAATGAGCAGTTCTTC.

This sequence joins TRBV11-2 and TRBJ2-2; a possible D gene is TRBD1 (5 bases). The CDR3 totals 16 residues. Germline CDR1 reads SGHAT; CDR2 reads FQNNGV. Trimming shortened V by 1 base and J by 1 base, and 10 bases separated the two germline ends. The chain's CDR3 is CASSLGGAVNTGELFF. CDR3 DNA sequence: TGTGCCAGCAGCTTAGGTGGGGCCGTGAACACCGGGGAGCTGTTTTTT.

The J gene is TRBJ1-3, the V gene TRBV13, with D unresolved. CDR3 length equals 13 residues. Between the trimmed V and J ends, which lost 4 bases and 11 bases, there was a span of 15 bases. CDR1 is PRHDT and CDR2 is FYEKMQ in the germline V gene (reference sequence). CDR3 sequence: CASSSARVVPIYF. The CDR3 DNA follows: TGTGCCAGCAGCTCGGCCAGAGTAGTCCCCATATATTTT.

V and J are TRBV20-1 and TRBJ2-2; 10 bases are a match to TRBD1. The V gene end was trimmed by 2 bases and the J gene end by 6 bases; junction bases not matched to a gene: 3. The CDR3 sequence is 14 residues long. Germline assignment: CDR1 DFQATT and CDR2 SNEGSKA (reference sequence). Here the CDR3 DNA reads TGCAGTGCTAGACGACAGGGGGCGGCCGGGGAGCTGTTTTTT. This codes for CSARRQGAAGELFF.

V and J are TRBV27 and TRBJ2-7; tentative D call: TRBD1 (5 bases). The germline V gene encodes CDR1 MNHEY and CDR2 SMNVEV (reference sequence). The CDR3 covers 15 residues. The V end was cut by 3 bases, the J end by 3 bases, with 15 bases between. CDR3 protein: CASSLGRTWGYEQYF. The CDR3, as DNA: TGTGCCAGCAGTTTGGGCAGGACATGGGGCTACGAGCAGTACTTC.

The gene calls are TRBV28 and TRBJ1-4; D gene unclear. This CDR3 has 14 residues. Trimming pared 2 bases from V and 8 bases from J, leaving 12 bases between. Germline CDR1 and CDR2: MDHEN and SYDVKM. CDR3 in DNA: TGTGCCAGCAGTTTACCCGGCGTGGAAGAAAAACTGTTTTTT. It yields the protein CASSLPGVEEKLFF. Full variable domain (outside the CDR3, taken from reference TRBV28 and TRBJ1-4): DVKVTQSSRYLVKRTGEKVFLECVQDMDHENMFWYRQDPGLGLRLIYFSYDVKMKEKGDIPEGYSVSREKKERFSLILESASTNQTSMYLCASSLPGVEEKLFFGSGTQLSVL.

The chain joins TRBV6-5 to TRBJ2-5; D unresolved. With 3 bases removed from V and 2 bases from J, the gap between germline ends came to 13 bases. From germline, CDR1 is MNHEY and CDR2 SVGAGI. The CDR3 contains 15 residues. The CDR3 nucleotides read TGTGCCAGCAGTTATCTGGCAGCTCGACAAGAGACCCAGTACTTC. Translated: CASSYLAARQETQYF.

The chain recombines TRBV20-1 with TRBJ2-1; D not resolved. Germline values: CDR1 DFQATT, CDR2 SNEGSKA (reference sequence). The CDR3 covers 14 residues. The V end was cut by 1 base, the J end by 6 bases, with 13 bases between. The CDR3 sequence is CSARVLDQFNEQFF. CDR3 in DNA: TGCAGTGCTAGAGTCCTAGATCAGTTCAATGAGCAGTTCTTC.

This sequence joins TRBV10-3 and TRBJ2-5; possible D gene TRBD1, 5 bases. Trimming removed 2 bases from V and 5 bases from J, with 9 bases in between. In germline, CDR1 is ENHRY, CDR2 SYGVKD. This CDR3 region has 13 residues. CDR3 protein: CAISENRMETQYF. CDR3 bases: TGTGCCATCAGTGAGAACAGGATGGAGACCCAGTACTTC.